One and the same sample provided the 31 T cell receptor beta chains below, sequenced in a study of blood T cell repertoires in COVID-19. Profiled with immunoSEQ multiplex PCR; TCRdb holds only in-frame clones, not every one. The sample lists fewer than 200,000 clones; around three quarters were seen once. Material for sequencing was PBMCs or T cells enriched from blood (not recorded which). The receptor source for this set is a woman between 65 and 79 years old in a cohort exposed to, infected with or recovered from COVID-19 (not recorded which).

J is TRBJ2-1 and V is TRBV13; 10 bases match TRBD2. The V gene's germline CDR1 is PRHDT and CDR2 FYEKMQ (reference sequence). Trimming removed 6 bases from V and 0 bases from J; junction bases left unmatched: 5. CDR3 length: 16 residues. CDR3 amino acids: CASRLAGRSSYNEQFF. CDR3 sequence (DNA): TGTGCCAGCAGACTAGCGGGGCGGAGCTCCTACAATGAGCAGTTCTTC.

V and J are TRBV7-6 and TRBJ1-2, with D perhaps matching TRBD1 (5 bases). This CDR3 is 13 amino acids long. Germline CDR1 and CDR2: SGHVS and FNYEAQ. The ends were cut back, 7 bases at V and 1 base at J, with 10 bases in the middle. CDR3 sequence (DNA): TGTGCCAGCACCTCCAGGGATAACTATGGCTACACCTTC. Residues: CASTSRDNYGYTF.

The chain combines TRBV28 with TRBJ2-1; 10 nucleotides line up with TRBD1. V lost 8 bases and J lost 2; bases outside the gene matches: 0. The CDR3 runs 13 residues. CDR1 is MDHEN, CDR2 SYDVKM, per germline. Written as DNA, the CDR3 is TGTGCCAGCGGACAGGGGGCCTACAATGAGCAGTTCTTC. Its protein is CASGQGAYNEQFF.

The genes are TRBV5-4 and TRBJ2-3; TRBD1 aligns across 8 bases. This CDR3 is built from 15 residues. V dropped 6 bases and J dropped 6; count of bases not matched to a gene: 12. Germline CDR1 reads SGHNT; CDR2 reads YYREEE (reference sequence). The DNA for the CDR3 is TGTGCCAGCAACGAGGGGCAGGGGGCAGGGGATACGCAGTATTTT. It encodes CASNEGQGAGDTQYF.

This clone has just a few counts. V is TRBV11-3 and J is TRBJ1-3, with D maybe TRBD1 (5 bases). Trimming stripped 4 bases from V and 4 bases from J, with 14 bases between. The CDR3 contains 15 residues. The V gene's germline CDR1 is SGHNT and CDR2 YENEEA. Here the CDR3 reads CASSSNPGSGNTIYF. The CDR3 DNA sequence: TGTGCCAGCAGCTCCAACCCAGGGTCAGGAAACACCATATATTTT.

The V gene is TRBV11-2, the J gene TRBJ2-1, with 8 nucleotides matching TRBD1. V gave up 3 bases and J gave up 9 bases; unmatched junction bases: 7. The CDR3 is 14 amino acids. CDR1 is SGHAT and CDR2 is FQNNGV in the germline V gene. The CDR3 protein is CASSFLTGAPEQFF. CDR3 bases: TGTGCCAGCAGCTTCTTGACAGGGGCCCCTGAGCAGTTCTTC.

The genes are TRBV2 and TRBJ2-1, with TRBD1 matching 9 bases. The CDR3 has 12 amino acids. Germline V gene data show CDR1 as SNHLY and CDR2 as FYNNEI. The V segment lost 7 bases and the J segment 5 bases; nucleotides outside the gene matches: 0. CDR3 in DNA: TGTGCCAGCAACAGGGGGCACAATGAGCAGTTCTTC. It translates to CASNRGHNEQFF.

The chain joins TRBV9 to TRBJ1-2; a possible D gene is TRBD1 (6 bases). Germline lookup yields CDR1 SGDLS and CDR2 YYNGEE. The germline V and J ends were trimmed by 3 bases and 8 bases, with 17 bases remaining between them. The CDR3 covers 14 residues. The DNA for the CDR3 is TGTGCCAGCAGCGCCGGACAGAGAGGGGGAGGCTACACCTTC. This codes for CASSAGQRGGGYTF.

This clone was seen only a few times. The chain joins TRBV6-2 or TRBV6-3 to TRBJ1-3; 9 bases line up with TRBD1. The germline V gene encodes CDR1 MNHEY and CDR2 SVGEGT. There are 19 residues in the CDR3. V trimming: 2 bases; J trimming: 0 bases; junction bases outside the gene matches: 11. CDR3 DNA sequence: TGTGCCAGCAGTTACCGCACCGGGACAGGGCCCTCCTCTGGAAACACCATATATTTT. Its translation: CASSYRTGTGPSSGNTIYF.

This chain links TRBV12-5 with TRBJ2-5; D perhaps matches TRBD2 (5 bases). From germline, CDR1 is LGHNT and CDR2 FRNRAP. This CDR3 contains 17 residues. With 1 base removed from V and 4 bases from J, the gap between germline ends came to 19 bases. DNA of the CDR3: TGTGCTAGTGGTTTGGCGCGGGTAGAGGGAACGGCAGAGACCCAGTACTTC. It codes for CASGLARVEGTAETQYF.

The genes are TRBV28 and TRBJ1-6; D possibly corresponds to TRBD1 (5 bases). Germline CDR1 reads MDHEN; CDR2 reads SYDVKM. The CDR3 spans 14 residues. Trimming left V 4 bases short and J 13 bases short, with 17 bases between. The CDR3 loop reads CASSSSTDARPLHF. CDR3 DNA: TGTGCCAGCAGTTCCTCGACAGATGCCAGGCCCCTCCACTTT. Complete variable domain (other parts from reference TRBV28 and TRBJ1-6): DVKVTQSSRYLVKRTGEKVFLECVQDMDHENMFWYRQDPGLGLRLIYFSYDVKMKEKGDIPEGYSVSREKKERFSLILESASTNQTSMYLCASSSSTDARPLHFGNGTRLTVT.

This clone was recorded a few times. The V gene is TRBV15, the J gene TRBJ2-1, with a weak D call TRBD2 (6 bases). CDR3 length equals 14 residues. The V gene lost 4 bases and the J gene lost 6 bases, with 13 bases spanning the gap. Germline V gene data show CDR1 as LNHNV and CDR2 as YYDKDF (reference sequence). CDR3 coding DNA: TGTGCCACCAGCATCGGAGGGGTGGGCAATGAGCAGTTCTTC. Translating it yields CATSIGGVGNEQFF.

V usage is TRBV2 and J usage is TRBJ1-2, with D maybe TRBD1 (6 bases). V was shortened by 1 base and J by 0 bases, with 6 bases between the two germline ends. CDR3 length: 14 amino acids. Germline values: CDR1 SNHLY, CDR2 FYNNEI. In DNA, the CDR3 is TGTGCCAGCAGTGAAGGGACAGCTAACTATGGCTACACCTTC. As protein: CASSEGTANYGYTF.

The chain combines TRBV28 with TRBJ2-7; TRBD2 aligns across 9 bases. There are 16 residues in the CDR3. Germline lookup yields CDR1 MDHEN and CDR2 SYDVKM. After removal of 3 bases from V and 2 bases from J, the junction contained 8 bases not matched to a gene. This chain's CDR3 is CASSLFEAGGTYEQYF. The CDR3, as DNA: TGTGCCAGCAGTTTGTTTGAGGCGGGAGGGACCTACGAGCAGTACTTC.

The rearrangement joins TRBV7-9 to TRBJ2-1, with 8 bases identical to TRBD1. CDR3 length: 12 residues. Germline V gene data show CDR1 as SEHNR and CDR2 as FQNEAQ (reference sequence). Unmatched junction bases numbered 5, after V lost 4 bases and J lost 12 bases. This CDR3 reads CASSSGQGGQFF. CDR3 coding DNA: TGTGCCAGCAGCTCCGGACAGGGTGGGCAGTTCTTC.

V and J are TRBV30 and TRBJ1-2; 8 bases map to TRBD1. Germline V gene data show CDR1 as GTSNPN and CDR2 as SVGIG (reference sequence). J lost 8 bases, V lost 3 bases, and 5 bases had no gene match. CDR3 length equals 12 residues. The CDR3: CAWRRAGGGYTF. CDR3 DNA sequence: TGTGCCTGGAGAAGGGCAGGGGGCGGCTACACCTTC.

This CDR3 reads CAISESANQPQHF. CDR3 DNA sequence: TGTGCCATCAGTGAGTCGGCCAATCAGCCCCAGCATTTT. This chain connects TRBV10-3 to TRBJ1-5, with D uncertain. Germline assignment: CDR1 ENHRY and CDR2 SYGVKD. The germline V and J ends were trimmed by 0 bases and 3 bases, with 3 bases remaining between them. This CDR3 is 13 amino acids long.

This clone was seen just once. V is TRBV7-9 and J is TRBJ1-3; the D is unclear. The V gene lost 1 base and the J gene lost 0 bases, with 13 bases spanning the gap. CDR1 and CDR2 (germline): SEHNR, FQNEAQ (reference sequence). This CDR3 has 17 residues. The CDR3 region has the DNA TGTGCCAGCAGCTTAGAGGTCCAGGCTTTCTCTGGAAACACCATATATTTT. This codes for CASSLEVQAFSGNTIYF.

The chain carries TRBV28 and TRBJ2-1; 8 bases map to TRBD2. The CDR3 has 15 amino acids. After removal of 5 bases from V and 5 bases from J, the junction contained 8 bases not matched to a gene. In germline, CDR1 is MDHEN, CDR2 SYDVKM. In DNA, the CDR3 is TGTGCCAGCAGTGCTCTAGCGGGTAATCACAATGAGCAGTTCTTC. Amino acid sequence: CASSALAGNHNEQFF.

The chain has TRBV11-2 and TRBJ1-5; D not resolved. Between the trimmed V and J ends, which lost 0 bases and 7 bases, there was a span of 7 bases. CDR1 and CDR2 (germline): SGHAT, FQNNGV. This CDR3 is built from 13 residues. CDR3 loop: CASSLDPRQPQHF. The CDR3 DNA reads as TGTGCCAGCAGCTTAGATCCTAGGCAGCCCCAGCATTTT.

A few counts support this clone. J is TRBJ1-2 and V is TRBV19; D unresolved. Germline-derived CDR1 and CDR2 are LNHDA and SQIVND (reference sequence). Trimming pared 1 base from V and 8 bases from J, leaving 8 bases between. The CDR3 length is 12 residues. The CDR3 loop is CASSIAAGGYTF. CDR3 bases: TGTGCCAGTAGTATAGCCGCGGGAGGCTACACCTTC.

This clone was observed once. This rearrangement joins TRBV19 to TRBJ2-3, with TRBD2 matching over 11 bases. The length of the CDR3 is 15 residues. With 4 bases clipped from V and 2 bases from J, the junction kept 2 bases outside the gene matches. Germline CDR1 is LNHDA and CDR2 is SQIVND (reference sequence). CDR3 residues: CASSKLAGVTDTQYF. In DNA form, the CDR3 reads TGTGCCAGTAGTAAACTAGCGGGAGTCACAGATACGCAGTATTTT. Drawing the rest from reference TRBV19 and TRBJ2-3, the complete variable domain is DGGITQSPKYLFRKEGQNVTLSCEQNLNHDAMYWYRQDPGQGLRLIYYSQIVNDFQKGDIAEGYSVSREKKESFPLTVTSAQKNPTAFYLCASSKLAGVTDTQYFGPGTRLTVL.

This rearrangement joins TRBV6-1 to TRBJ2-1; 10 nucleotides align to TRBD2. With V trimmed by 6 bases and J by 3 bases, 5 bases remained unmatched. Germline values: CDR1 MNHNS, CDR2 SASEGT. The CDR3 totals 15 residues. CDR3 DNA sequence: TGTGCCAGCAGGCAGCGGGAGGGAAGCTACAATGAGCAGTTCTTC. Its translation is CASRQREGSYNEQFF.

Written as DNA, the CDR3 is TGTGCCAGCAGCTTAGAGGGGCGACACTATGGCTACACCTTC. It encodes CASSLEGRHYGYTF. The chain joins TRBV7-9 to TRBJ1-2; TRBD1 is a possible D gene (5 bases). The germline gives CDR1 SEHNR, CDR2 FQNEAQ (reference sequence). Trimming pared 1 base from V and 3 bases from J, leaving 9 bases between. The CDR3 is 14 amino acids.

The V call is TRBV12-5, the J call TRBJ1-6; 9 bases are a match to TRBD1. The germline CDR1 and CDR2 sequences are LGHNT and FRNRAP. The J segment lost 0 bases and the V segment lost 3 bases, leaving 9 bases of the junction unmatched. This CDR3 is 19 amino acids long. CDR3 nucleotide sequence: TGTGCTAGTGGTTTCGTCTGGACAGGGGAGGGCTCCTATAATTCACCCCTCCACTTT. Its translation is CASGFVWTGEGSYNSPLHF.

This clone is a singleton in its sample. V gene TRBV7-3 combines with J gene TRBJ2-2, with D uncertain. The CDR3 totals 15 residues. V was shortened by 2 bases and J by 5 bases, with 12 bases between the two germline ends. The germline gives CDR1 SGHTA, CDR2 FQGTGA. CDR3 loop: CASSLDFGVTGELFF. The CDR3 DNA follows: TGTGCCAGCAGCTTAGATTTCGGAGTGACCGGGGAGCTGTTTTTT.

The rearrangement links TRBV2 to TRBJ1-5; D not resolved. Deletions cut 6 bases from V and 7 bases from J, with 16 bases between. The CDR3 sequence is 14 residues long. Looked up from germline, CDR1 is SNHLY and CDR2 is FYNNEI. The CDR3 nucleotides are TGTGCCAGCAGCCAAGCGGACGTGAGCCAGCCCCAGCATTTT. This gives the protein CASSQADVSQPQHF.

CDR3 in amino acids: CASSIISIGQGGNYGYTF. The DNA of the CDR3 is TGTGCCAGTAGTATTATTTCAATCGGGCAGGGAGGTAACTATGGCTACACCTTC. V and J are TRBV19 and TRBJ1-2; D is perhaps TRBD1 (5 bases). The CDR3 has 18 residues. Trimming removed 3 bases at V and 1 base at J, with 21 bases between. Germline V gene sequence: CDR1 LNHDA, CDR2 SQIVND (reference sequence).

The chain is built from TRBV5-8 and TRBJ1-2, with D tentatively TRBD1 (6 bases). The CDR3 is made up of 16 amino acids. CDR1 and CDR2 from the germline V gene are SGHTS and YDEGEE. Trimming removed 7 bases at V and 8 bases at J, with 27 bases between. The CDR3 DNA follows: TGTGCCAGCCGGGTATGGACAGACCAATCCCCGGCGGGCTACACCTTC. It encodes CASRVWTDQSPAGYTF.

The rearrangement joins TRBV6-2 or TRBV6-3 to TRBJ2-3, with 7 bases fitting TRBD2. This CDR3 is 16 amino acids long. The germline V gene encodes CDR1 MNHEY and CDR2 SVGEGT. After removal of 2 bases from V and 1 base from J, the junction contained 6 bases not matched to a gene. CDR3 DNA: TGTGCCAGCAGTTACGGACGGGAGGAGGGCACAGATACGCAGTATTTT. This translates into CASSYGREEGTDTQYF.

In DNA form, the CDR3 reads TGTGCCAGCAGTTTAGGCGGGTCAGGCGGCTACACCTTC. This gives the protein CASSLGGSGGYTF. The chain couples TRBV28 to TRBJ1-2; D uncertain. The CDR3 has 13 residues. Germline-derived CDR1 and CDR2 are MDHEN and SYDVKM. V was cut by 2 bases and J by 8 bases, with 12 bases left in between.